This TCR beta chain was documented in a study of regulatory T cells in long-lasting Graves disease. The germline V and J ends were trimmed by 1 base and 5 bases, with 19 bases remaining between them. From germline, CDR1 is SGHTA and CDR2 FQGNSA. The length of the CDR3 is 17 residues. Time point noted: newly diagnosed GD, antithyroid drugs for less than 3 months. From PBMCs, RNA was extracted and then used to make the TCR library. It was American Thyroid Association guidelines that determined Graves' disease diagnosis. Investigators prepared the TCR beta libraries by applying iRepertoire HTBI primers and Arm-PCR of CDR3 regions. TCRdb re-derived calls from the multiplex PCR reads in MiXCR, one entry per CDR3 protein. The sample holds approximately 460,000 distinct CDR3 sequences, over 15% seen once. These data also formed part of another study, on T cells in Graves' hyperthyroidism and ophthalmopathy. That source adds: A 13 V-J signature model discriminated ophthalmopathy versus stable hyperthyroidism.

This clonotype was sampled from a woman aged 25 to 39 with Graves disease. The chain combines TRBV7-2 with TRBJ2-3; D possibly matches TRBD1 or TRBD2 (5 bases each). The specimen comprised peripheral blood mononuclear cells (PBMCs), sampled at new diagnosis, from a patient treated with antithyroid drugs. The CDR3 spells CASSLGRDPGGGDTQYF. The CDR3 DNA is TGTGCCAGCAGCTTAGGCCGGGACCCCGGCGGCGGAGATACGCAGTATTTT.